This T cell receptor (beta chain) derives from a study of human T cells and chemical hapten exposure. Each CDR3 protein gets one entry after TCRdb re-called the RACE reads with MiXCR. The sample contains some 100,000 distinct CDR3 sequences, 7.5% to 10% of which appear only once. Germline CDR1 is LNHDA and CDR2 is SQIVND (reference sequence). The CDR3 covers 17 residues. V lost 3 bases and J lost 3; bases outside the gene matches: 11. This clonotype was recorded at least ten times. Time point described: patch test 2, 6 weeks after DPC sensitization. The treatment denotes: therapeutic diphenylcyclopropenone sensitization with weekly scalp DPC.

This chain connects TRBV19 to TRBJ1-5, with 7 bases lining up with TRBD1. This receptor was obtained from a woman aged 40 to 50 with alopecia areata. Some clones in this sample may be carry-over from other donors' samples. This specimen was whole blood, taken in connection with sensitization to the hapten diphenylcyclopropenone (DPC). CDR3 DNA: TGTGCCAGTAGTATTAGAAGGACAGGAGCAAACAATCAGCCCCAGCATTTT. Translated: CASSIRRTGANNQPQHF.